The 11 T cell receptor beta chains below were found in one sample sequenced in a study of T cell responses to AZD1222 COVID-19 vaccine. Here immunoSEQ multiplex PCR was the method, and the copy in TCRdb shows in-frame clones only, minus some. Here the sample table reports about 140,000 clones. Sequenced input: peripheral blood. These receptors originate from an adult in good health.

The chain joins TRBV14 to TRBJ2-3; D remains ambiguous. There are 12 residues in the CDR3. Trimming shortened V by 6 bases and J by 2 bases, and 6 bases separated the two germline ends. CDR1 is SGHDN, CDR2 FVKESK, per germline. CDR3 nucleotides: TGTGCCAGCAGTACCCTCACAGATACGCAGTATTTT. This encodes CASSTLTDTQYF.

V gene TRBV30 combines with J gene TRBJ1-1; D not certain. Germline V CDR1 and CDR2: GTSNPN, SVGIG (reference sequence). The V gene lost 2 bases and the J gene lost 6 bases, with 13 bases spanning the gap. CDR3 length: 13 amino acids. The CDR3 DNA reads as TGTGCCTGGAGTTCCCATCCGCGGGCTGAAGCTTTCTTT. This gives the protein CAWSSHPRAEAFF.

Comment on this clone: At one end, the junction sequence differs from germline, possibly due to a read error. The chain carries TRBV2 and TRBJ1-6; 7 nucleotides align to TRBD1. Germline lookup yields CDR1 SNHLY and CDR2 FYNNEI. The CDR3 length is 12 residues. CDR3 nucleotides: TGTGCCAGCAGCGAAGACAGGGATCCCCTCCACTTT. Amino acid sequence: CASSEDRDPLHF.

The rearrangement uses TRBV9 and TRBJ2-7; D is uncertain. The germline V and J ends were trimmed by 3 bases and 3 bases, with 10 bases remaining between them. The CDR3 covers 13 residues. In germline, CDR1 is SGDLS, CDR2 YYNGEE. The CDR3 region is CASSASDGYEQYF. Here the CDR3 DNA reads TGTGCCAGCAGCGCCTCGGACGGCTACGAGCAGTACTTC.

The chain joins TRBV7-2 to TRBJ1-2; D not resolved. This CDR3 is built from 13 residues. In germline, CDR1 is SGHTA, CDR2 FQGNSA. V was cut by 4 bases and J by 0 bases, with 6 bases left in between. Here the CDR3 reads CASSSQANYGYTF. CDR3 in DNA: TGTGCCAGCAGCTCCCAGGCTAACTATGGCTACACCTTC.

The chain carries TRBV6-6 and TRBJ2-1; perhaps TRBD1 as D (5 bases). This CDR3 contains 12 residues. The V end lost 4 bases, the J end lost 9 bases, and 10 bases lay between the germline ends. Germline CDR1 is MNHNY and CDR2 is SVGAGI (reference sequence). CDR3 residues: CASSFLGVEQFF. Here the CDR3 DNA reads TGTGCCAGCAGTTTCTTAGGGGTTGAGCAGTTCTTC.

The rearrangement uses TRBV4-1 and TRBJ1-1; TRBD1 agrees at 8 bases. CDR1 is MGHRA and CDR2 is YSYEKL in the germline V gene. The V segment lost 1 base and the J segment 9 bases; nucleotides outside the gene matches: 10. The CDR3 loop spans 15 amino acids. The DNA for the CDR3 is TGCGCCAGCAGCCAAGTGGCAGGGGGCCCTGGGAAAGCTTTCTTT. As protein: CASSQVAGGPGKAFF.

The CDR3 is CASRPSRVGSYEQYF. The CDR3 DNA sequence: TGTGCCAGCAGACCCTCTAGGGTGGGCTCCTACGAGCAGTACTTC. The genes are TRBV6-5 and TRBJ2-7; D unclear. Germline lookup yields CDR1 MNHEY and CDR2 SVGAGI. The CDR3 length is 15 residues. V was cut by 6 bases and J by 0 bases, with 15 bases left in between.

J is TRBJ1-1 and V is TRBV5-1; no clear D. V was shortened by 2 bases and J by 1 base, with 9 bases between the two germline ends. Germline CDR1 reads SGHRS; CDR2 reads YFSETQ. CDR3 length equals 14 residues. The CDR3 sequence: CASSFGRENTEAFF. The CDR3 region has the DNA TGCGCCAGCAGCTTCGGACGGGAGAACACTGAAGCTTTCTTT.

The chain has TRBV3-1 (or the pseudogene TRBV3-2) and TRBJ1-1; D is uncertain. Germline CDR1 is LGHDT and CDR2 is YNNKEL (reference sequence). CDR3 size: 14 residues. Trimming stripped 2 bases from V and 1 base from J, with 8 bases between. The CDR3 region is CASSQRTANTEAFF. The DNA of the CDR3 is TGTGCCAGCAGCCAAAGGACGGCGAACACTGAAGCTTTCTTT.

V gene TRBV6-1 combines with J gene TRBJ1-2; 7 bases are a match to TRBD1. The CDR3 runs 15 residues. V lost 1 base and J lost 7; bases outside the gene matches: 9. The germline V gene has CDR1 MNHNS and CDR2 SASEGT. CDR3 coding DNA: TGTGCCAGCAGTGAAGTGACAGGGTCAGAAGCTGGCTACACCTTC. Protein: CASSEVTGSEAGYTF.